This T cell receptor (beta chain) appears in the sequencing data of a study of blood T cell repertoires in COVID-19. The CDR3 consists of 16 residues. Per the germline V gene, CDR1 is MNHEY and CDR2 is SVGEGT. V was clipped by 6 bases and J by 3 bases, with 21 bases between them. This clone was recorded only once. TCRdb keeps only in-frame clones here, not all; method: immunoSEQ multiplex PCR. The table has approximately 220,000 clones, approximately 87% seen once. The chain uses TRBV6-2 or TRBV6-3 and TRBJ2-7; D is possibly TRBD2 (5 bases). Sequencing was performed on peripheral blood. The sequence derives from a man aged 55 to 69 who had recovered from COVID-19. As DNA, the CDR3 is TGTGCCAGCAGCCCCCTTCCAAGCGGCAAGAGCTACGAGCAGTACTTC. Translating gives CASSPLPSGKSYEQYF.